This T cell receptor (beta chain) was found in a study of T cell clonality in common variable immunodeficiency. Study-wide results and caveats: Common variable immunodeficiency TCR beta sequences reportedly had fewer deletions and N-nucleotide insertions. What drives increased CVID clonality needs T cell subpopulation sequencing.

Sequenced by immunoSEQ multiplex PCR; TCRdb stores in-frame clones only, minus some. There are under 25,000 clones in the sample, none observed a single time. This clone is medium-sized. Its antigen is still unknown. Read coverage stops 3 residues before the CDR3 terminus; the germline J gene supplies the remainder. CDR3 length: 14 amino acids. The V end was cut by 1 base, the J end by 1 base, with 6 bases between. The germline gives CDR1 LNHDA, CDR2 SQIVND (reference sequence). V is TRBV19 and J is TRBJ2-3, with TRBD2 as a possible D gene (6 bases). Sequencing input: peripheral blood mononuclear cells. The receptor was isolated from a human donor with common variable immunodeficiency. CDR3: CASSIAGGTDTQYF. The sequenced CDR3 bases are TGTGCCAGTAGTATAGCGGGGGGCACAGATACG.